One sample yielded the 32 T cell receptor beta chains listed below, sequenced in a study of shared clonotypes between healthy human individuals. Some clones are missing from TCRdb's copy, which holds only in-frame ones; the method was immunoSEQ multiplex PCR. The sample holds 300,000 to 400,000 clones, over 65% seen once. Sequenced material: memory CD4+ T cells sorted from blood. The subset here: CD45RA-negative fraction. The receptors stem from a man younger than 45 in good health.

Only a few counts were recorded for this clone. The V and J genes are TRBV11-2 and TRBJ1-6, with 9 bases lining up with TRBD1. Per germline, CDR1 SGHAT and CDR2 FQNNGV. This CDR3 region has 16 residues. The V and J ends lost 1 base and 9 bases, in that order; junction bases with no gene match: 7. The CDR3 is CASSLVPGQGSSPLHF. The CDR3 nucleotides are TGTGCCAGCAGCTTAGTACCGGGACAGGGAAGTTCACCCCTCCACTTT.

CDR3 sequence: CASSFGLAGAYQPQHF. The CDR3 DNA reads TGTGCCAGCAGCTTTGGATTAGCGGGGGCCTACCAGCCCCAGCATTTT. The rearrangement uses TRBV5-6 and TRBJ1-5; D is possibly TRBD1 (6 bases). V was clipped by 2 bases and J by 7 bases, with 19 bases between them. The CDR3 extends over 16 amino acids. Germline V gene data show CDR1 as SGHDT and CDR2 as YYEEEE.

The chain is built from TRBV6-4 and TRBJ2-3; the match to TRBD2 covers 9 bases. The CDR3 spans 16 residues. V trimming: 3 bases; J trimming: 0 bases; junction bases outside the gene matches: 4. CDR1 and CDR2 from the germline V gene are MRHNA and SNTAGT. The CDR3 DNA reads as TGTGCCAGCAGTGAGCTAGCGGGATCTAGCACAGATACGCAGTATTTT. Translating it yields CASSELAGSSTDTQYF.

The CDR3, as DNA: TGTGCCAGCAACTCCTTCGACAGGTTCAACGAGCAGTACTTC. It yields the protein CASNSFDRFNEQYF. V is TRBV6-5 and J is TRBJ2-7; tentatively, D is TRBD1 (6 bases). Germline CDR1 reads MNHEY; CDR2 reads SVGAGI. The CDR3 loop spans 14 amino acids. V was pared by 7 bases and J by 5 bases, with 18 bases between.

The rearrangement joins TRBV15 to TRBJ2-5, with 11 bases identical to TRBD2. The CDR3 has 16 residues. The germline CDR1 and CDR2 sequences are LNHNV and YYDKDF (reference sequence). Trimming at V came to 1 base and at J to 0 bases, leaving 1 base not matched to a gene. Here the CDR3 reads CATSRGTSGYQETQYF. The DNA for the CDR3 is TGTGCCACCAGCAGAGGGACTAGCGGGTACCAAGAGACCCAGTACTTC.

This clone was seen only once. This chain uses TRBV11-2 with TRBJ1-1; D gene unclear. The CDR3 has 15 amino acids. Germline CDR1 and CDR2: SGHAT and FQNNGV. V lost 1 base to trimming and J lost 1 base, with 10 bases between them. The CDR3 loop reads CASSLGAVGNTEAFF. The CDR3 nucleotides read TGTGCCAGCAGCTTAGGGGCCGTGGGGAACACTGAAGCTTTCTTT.

The chain joins TRBV6-6 to TRBJ1-1; D is unresolved. The germline gives CDR1 MNHNY, CDR2 SVGAGI (reference sequence). The CDR3 sequence is 13 residues long. V lost 7 bases to trimming and J lost 0 bases, with 9 bases between them. DNA of the CDR3: TGTGCCAGCAACAAGGGCATGAACACTGAAGCTTTCTTT. It translates to CASNKGMNTEAFF.

The chain carries TRBV5-5 and TRBJ1-5; 7 bases fit TRBD1. The CDR3 runs 16 residues. Germline CDR1 reads SGHKS; CDR2 reads YYEKEE (reference sequence). V was clipped by 2 bases and J by 2 bases; unmatched bases: 7. The CDR3 spells CASSFSTGDGNQPQHF. Here the CDR3 DNA reads TGTGCCAGCAGCTTTTCTACAGGGGACGGCAATCAGCCCCAGCATTTT.

The rearrangement links TRBV7-8 to TRBJ1-3; maybe TRBD1 (6 bases). The germline V gene has CDR1 SGHVS and CDR2 FQNEAQ. The CDR3 is 18 residues long. V gave up 5 bases and J gave up 0 bases, with 20 bases separating them. CDR3 in amino acids: CASSLSGQSRHSGNTIYF. CDR3 coding DNA: TGTGCCAGCAGCCTGAGCGGACAGAGCCGGCACTCTGGAAACACCATATATTTT.

This clone was seen a single time. This rearrangement joins TRBV4-2 to TRBJ2-3; tentative D call: TRBD2 (6 bases). V shed 4 bases and J shed 4 bases, with 12 bases lying between them. Germline assignment: CDR1 LGHNA and CDR2 YNFKEQ. The CDR3 covers 14 residues. CDR3 residues: CASSPTSISDTQYF. The DNA of the CDR3 is TGTGCCAGCAGCCCTACTAGCATCTCAGATACGCAGTATTTT.

This clone was counted a single time. The rearrangement links TRBV4-1 to TRBJ2-2; 8 nucleotides agree with TRBD1. This CDR3 contains 17 residues. The germline gives CDR1 MGHRA, CDR2 YSYEKL. The J segment lost 0 bases and the V segment lost 0 bases, leaving 3 bases of the junction unmatched. CDR3 region: CASSQDEDRANTGELFF. The CDR3 region has the DNA TGCGCCAGCAGCCAAGATGAGGACAGGGCGAACACCGGGGAGCTGTTTTTT.

This chain connects TRBV27 to TRBJ2-5; 13 bases map to TRBD2. V lost 7 bases to trimming and J lost 7 bases; unmatched junction nucleotides: 9. The length of the CDR3 is 15 residues. CDR1 and CDR2 from the germline V gene are MNHEY and SMNVEV (reference sequence). CDR3 sequence (DNA): TGTGCCAGCACCCGAACCGGGACTAGCGGGACGACCCAGTACTTC. As protein: CASTRTGTSGTTQYF.

V is TRBV27 and J is TRBJ1-4, with a possible D match to TRBD1 (6 bases). Germline V gives CDR1 MNHEY, CDR2 SMNVEV (reference sequence). Trimming shortened V by 6 bases and J by 5 bases, and 16 bases separated the two germline ends. The CDR3 is 15 residues long. CDR3: CASSRGHRLNEKLFF. CDR3 sequence (DNA): TGTGCCAGCAGCCGGGGGCACAGGCTCAATGAAAAACTGTTTTTT.

The count of this clone is one. The chain employs TRBV18 and TRBJ2-1, with 8 bases matching TRBD2. V lost 5 bases, J lost 4 bases, and 7 bases stayed unmatched. The CDR3 runs to 15 residues. From germline, CDR1 is KGHSH and CDR2 LQKENI. The DNA for the CDR3 is TGTGCCAGCTCAAGCGTTAGCGGGGCTTACAATGAGCAGTTCTTC. Encoded protein: CASSSVSGAYNEQFF.

This clone was seen a few times. The gene calls are TRBV5-1 and TRBJ2-6; D not certain. This CDR3 contains 16 residues. Trimming removed 0 bases from V and 2 bases from J, with 9 bases in between. The germline V gene encodes CDR1 SGHRS and CDR2 YFSETQ. The chain's CDR3 is CASSLDPFPGANVLTF. In DNA form, the CDR3 reads TGCGCCAGCAGCTTGGATCCCTTTCCTGGGGCCAACGTCCTGACTTTC.

This rearrangement joins TRBV11-1 to TRBJ2-1, with 15 bases lining up with TRBD2. The CDR3 contains 15 residues. Germline-derived CDR1 and CDR2 are SGHAT and FQDESV (reference sequence). With 5 bases clipped from V and 15 bases from J, the junction kept 11 bases outside the gene matches. The CDR3 DNA follows: TGTGCCAGCAGCGCAGGGGGACTAGCGGGAGGATATCCGTTCTTC. It specifies CASSAGGLAGGYPFF.

This rearrangement joins TRBV29-1 to TRBJ2-1; 7 positions agree with TRBD1. The CDR3 loop spans 16 amino acids. Germline V lookup: CDR1 SQVTM, CDR2 ANQGSEA. Germline trimming cut 4 bases from V and 3 bases from J; bases unmatched to any gene: 12. The CDR3 region is CSVGGLGTVRYNEQFF. Written as DNA, the CDR3 is TGCAGCGTTGGGGGGCTTGGGACAGTCCGCTACAATGAGCAGTTCTTC.

J is TRBJ2-7 and V is TRBV28; maybe TRBD2 (5 bases). The CDR3 sequence is 18 residues long. The germline V gene has CDR1 MDHEN and CDR2 SYDVKM. The V and J ends lost 4 bases and 3 bases respectively, with 25 bases between them. CDR3 protein: CASSSYLLGAGGLYEQYF. The CDR3 coding sequence is TGTGCCAGCAGTTCCTACCTTCTCGGAGCAGGAGGTCTCTACGAGCAGTACTTC. Based on the CDR3 plus reference TRBV28 and TRBJ2-7, the full variable domain is DVKVTQSSRYLVKRTGEKVFLECVQDMDHENMFWYRQDPGLGLRLIYFSYDVKMKEKGDIPEGYSVSREKKERFSLILESASTNQTSMYLCASSSYLLGAGGLYEQYFGPGTRLTVT.

Concerning this clone: Additional DNA sequences in this sample encode the identical CDR3. This chain connects TRBV18 to TRBJ2-7, with TRBD2 matching over 8 bases. CDR3 size: 13 residues. CDR1 and CDR2 from the germline V gene are KGHSH and LQKENI. With V trimmed by 5 bases and J by 3 bases, 3 bases remained unmatched. Here the CDR3 DNA reads TGTGCCAGCTCAGCGGGGGGAGACTACGAGCAGTACTTC. This translates into CASSAGGDYEQYF.

This chain joins TRBV7-9 and TRBJ2-1; possibly TRBD2 for D (7 bases). Germline CDR1 reads SEHNR; CDR2 reads FQNEAQ (reference sequence). This CDR3 has 16 amino acids. Trimming took off 1 base at V and 2 bases at J, with 12 bases between the two ends. The CDR3 region has the DNA TGTGCCAGCAGCTTAGAGGGGGGGTCGCCCTACAATGAGCAGTTCTTC. Translating it yields CASSLEGGSPYNEQFF.

The chain uses TRBV18 and TRBJ2-7, with 7 nucleotides matching TRBD2. The CDR3 runs to 16 residues. V shed 3 bases and J 5 bases; nucleotides not matched to a gene: 13. Germline-derived CDR1 and CDR2 are KGHSH and LQKENI. CDR3 coding DNA: TGTGCCAGCTCACCCCCCCCTCGCGGGAGTCATAACGAGCAGTACTTC. It yields the protein CASSPPPRGSHNEQYF.

A single count supports this clone. The chain couples TRBV28 to TRBJ2-7; 8 nucleotides agree with TRBD2. The V and J ends lost 8 bases and 2 bases, in that order; junction bases with no gene match: 5. The CDR3 is 13 residues long. Looked up from germline, CDR1 is MDHEN and CDR2 is SYDVKM. CDR3 loop: CASDSGGAYEQYF. In DNA, the CDR3 is TGTGCCAGCGACAGCGGGGGAGCCTACGAGCAGTACTTC.

The DNA of the CDR3 is TGCGCCAGCACCGGACAGGGGGCTGTATTGGAGACCCAGTACTTC. As protein: CASTGQGAVLETQYF. J is TRBJ2-5 and V is TRBV5-1; 11 bases fit TRBD1. This CDR3 spans 15 amino acids. Trimming at V came to 6 bases and at J to 5 bases, leaving 9 bases not matched to a gene. Germline CDR1 reads SGHRS; CDR2 reads YFSETQ.

The chain has TRBV18 and TRBJ2-2, with a possible D match to TRBD2 (5 bases). CDR1 KGHSH and CDR2 LQKENI come from the germline V gene. V was shortened by 6 bases and J by 5 bases, with 16 bases between the two germline ends. CDR3 length: 15 amino acids. In DNA, the CDR3 is TGTGCCAGCTCTCCGAGAGGGTCGACAACCGGGGAGCTGTTTTTT. Translated: CASSPRGSTTGELFF.

The chain recombines TRBV9 with TRBJ2-7; TRBD2 aligns across 12 bases. Germline-derived CDR1 and CDR2 are SGDLS and YYNGEE. This CDR3 comprises 15 residues. The V gene end was trimmed by 0 bases and the J gene end by 6 bases; junction bases not matched to a gene: 4. CDR3 amino acids: CASSVEGLAGTEQYF. The CDR3 coding sequence is TGTGCCAGCAGCGTAGAAGGACTAGCGGGGACCGAGCAGTACTTC.

J is TRBJ2-6 and V is TRBV21-1; the tabulated D call, TRBD2, remains unverified against the DNA. TRBV21-1 is tagged as a pseudogene. The CDR3 sequence is 18 residues long. DNA for the CDR3: TGTGCCAGCAGCGGCGGGTGGCAAGGAAGCTCTGGGGCCAACGTCCTGACTTTC. It encodes CASSGGWQGSSGANVLTF.

The chain's CDR3 is CASSDNQNEQFF. CDR3 nucleotides: TGTGCCAGCAGTGACAACCAGAATGAGCAGTTCTTC. The chain links TRBV2 to TRBJ2-1; D gene ambiguous. Per germline, CDR1 SNHLY and CDR2 FYNNEI. The germline V and J ends were trimmed by 3 bases and 7 bases, with 7 bases remaining between them. The CDR3 is made up of 12 amino acids.

The V gene is TRBV19, the J gene TRBJ1-5, with D unclear. This CDR3 has 13 residues. From germline, CDR1 is LNHDA and CDR2 SQIVND (reference sequence). V was trimmed by 7 bases and J by 0 bases, leaving 7 bases between them. In nucleotides, the CDR3 is TGTGCCAGTAACTCTCATAGCAATCAGCCCCAGCATTTT. Translating it yields CASNSHSNQPQHF.

CDR3 sequence: CASSYSPWAGVSPLHF. CDR3 nucleotide sequence: TGTGCCAGCAGCTATAGCCCGTGGGCGGGCGTTTCACCCCTCCACTTT. The V and J genes are TRBV5-6 and TRBJ1-6; D ambiguous. The CDR3 is 16 amino acids. Trimming left V 3 bases short and J 9 bases short, with 19 bases between. Germline loops: CDR1 SGHDT, CDR2 YYEEEE.

The chain employs TRBV5-1 and TRBJ2-7; no clear D gene. Germline V gives CDR1 SGHRS, CDR2 YFSETQ. The CDR3 is made up of 12 amino acids. The V end lost 4 bases, the J end lost 4 bases, and 9 bases lay between the germline ends. The CDR3 spells CASSHTTYEQYF. The CDR3 coding sequence is TGCGCCAGCAGCCATACCACGTACGAGCAGTACTTC.

This clone was recorded a few times. The V call is TRBV5-1, the J call TRBJ2-7; maybe TRBD2 (5 bases). CDR3 size: 15 residues. The V gene lost 1 base and the J gene lost 0 bases, with 11 bases spanning the gap. The germline gives CDR1 SGHRS, CDR2 YFSETQ. The CDR3 protein is CASSLTAATSYEQYF. CDR3 DNA: TGCGCCAGCAGCTTGACAGCGGCCACCTCCTACGAGCAGTACTTC.

V and J are TRBV10-2 and TRBJ2-7; D possibly corresponds to TRBD1 (6 bases). V shed 2 bases and J shed 2 bases, with 19 bases lying between them. Germline lookup yields CDR1 WSHSY and CDR2 SAAADI. The CDR3 sequence is 17 residues long. CDR3 amino acids: CASSEPGRQVYTYEQYF. The CDR3 coding sequence is TGCGCCAGCAGTGAGCCCGGTCGACAGGTATACACCTACGAGCAGTACTTC.